This T cell receptor beta chain comes out of a study of blood T cell repertoires in COVID-19. Study as a whole: Both acute and convalescent COVID-19 samples were obtained from the United States, Italy and Spain. PBMCs, B-cell-depleted T cells, or T cells provided the cDNA or gDNA that made up the material.

Germline CDR1 SGHAT, CDR2 FQDESV (reference sequence). The ends were cut back, 5 bases at V and 0 bases at J, with 14 bases in the middle. CDR3 length equals 15 residues. In the authors' methods: For nucleated cells, counts were estimated from reference gene primer amplification. The protocol was immunoSEQ multiplex PCR, while the TCRdb copy is restricted to in-frame clones and leaves out a portion. V, J and clone size were drawn from that table, and D and trimming were deduced from the DNA. Here the sample spans 150,000 to 200,000 clones, roughly 70% being singletons. Sequencing input: peripheral blood. The clonotype was recovered from a woman of 80 years or more with acute or convalescent COVID-19. This sequence joins TRBV11-1 and TRBJ2-7; a possible D gene is TRBD1 (5 bases). CDR3: CASSRREGDSYEQYF. For the CDR3, the DNA is TGTGCCAGCAGCCGCAGGGAAGGGGACTCCTACGAGCAGTACTTC.